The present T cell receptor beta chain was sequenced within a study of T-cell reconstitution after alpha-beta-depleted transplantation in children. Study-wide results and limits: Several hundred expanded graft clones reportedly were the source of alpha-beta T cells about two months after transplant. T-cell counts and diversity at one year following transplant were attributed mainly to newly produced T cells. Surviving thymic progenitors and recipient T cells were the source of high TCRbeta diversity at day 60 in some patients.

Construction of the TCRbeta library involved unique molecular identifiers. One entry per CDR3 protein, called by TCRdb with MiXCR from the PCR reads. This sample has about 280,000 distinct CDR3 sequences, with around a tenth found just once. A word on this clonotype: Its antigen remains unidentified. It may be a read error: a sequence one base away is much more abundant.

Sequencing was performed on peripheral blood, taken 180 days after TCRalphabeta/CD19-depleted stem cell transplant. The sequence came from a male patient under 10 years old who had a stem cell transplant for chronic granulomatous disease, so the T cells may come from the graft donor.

As DNA, the CDR3 is TGTGCCAGCAGTGAATCGCTGATAGGCCATGGAGGGGAGACCCAGTACTTC. Translating it yields CASSESLIGHGGETQYF. The rearrangement uses TRBV25-1 and TRBJ2-5; possible D gene TRBD2, 6 bases. Trimming cost V 1 base and J 5 bases, with 20 bases left between them. CDR1 MGHDK and CDR2 SYGVNS come from the germline V gene. The CDR3 covers 17 residues.